These 9 T cell receptor beta chains were sequenced from one sample in a study of technical replicates of blood from a few donors. Profiling relied on immunoSEQ multiplex PCR, and the TCRdb table lists in-frame clones only, not all of them. Here the sample spans about 88,000 clones, 80% to 95% being singletons. Sequencing used T cells isolated from PBMCs. The receptors here all came from a human donor in good health.

The chain joins TRBV30 to TRBJ2-5; TRBD2 agrees at 8 bases. The V gene's germline CDR1 is GTSNPN and CDR2 SVGIG (reference sequence). The CDR3 totals 14 residues. The V gene end was trimmed by 2 bases and the J gene end by 6 bases; junction bases not matched to a gene: 8. The CDR3 sequence: CAWSSSGSTKTQYF. Here the CDR3 DNA reads TGTGCCTGGAGTTCCAGCGGGAGCACAAAGACCCAGTACTTC.

V and J are TRBV21-1 and TRBJ2-1; the tabulated D call, TRBD2, remains unverified against the DNA. TRBV21-1 is noted as a pseudogene. The CDR3 loop spans 20 amino acids. The CDR3 DNA is TGTGCCAGCAGCAAAGGAAAGGGACTAGCGGGGGGGAGAATTGGCAATGAGCAGTTCTTC. It is translated as CASSKGKGLAGGRIGNEQFF.

The J gene is TRBJ2-1, the V gene TRBV27; 11 nucleotides align to TRBD2. Germline CDR1 MNHEY, CDR2 SMNVEV (reference sequence). CDR3 length: 16 residues. V lost 7 bases, J lost 4 bases, and 9 bases stayed unmatched. The DNA of the CDR3 is TGTGCCAGCAAAGGACTGGGACTAGCGGAGTACAATGAGCAGTTCTTC. It translates to CASKGLGLAEYNEQFF.

The genes are TRBV30 and TRBJ2-7; 9 positions agree with TRBD1. In germline, CDR1 is GTSNPN, CDR2 SVGIG (reference sequence). The CDR3 is 13 residues long. The J segment lost 6 bases and the V segment lost 2 bases, leaving 5 bases of the junction unmatched. CDR3 sequence reads: CAWSLGTGTEQYF. The CDR3 region has the DNA TGTGCCTGGAGTTTGGGGACAGGGACCGAGCAGTACTTC. The variable domain in full, completed from reference TRBV30 and TRBJ2-7, reads SQTIHQWPATLVQPVGSPLSLECTVEGTSNPNLYWYRQAAGRGLQLLFYSVGIGQISSEVPQNLSASRPQDRQFILSSKKLLLSDSGFYLCAWSLGTGTEQYFGPGTRLTVT.

This chain uses TRBV27 with TRBJ2-3, with a possible D match to TRBD1 (6 bases). CDR3 length: 16 residues. V shed 5 bases and J shed 2 bases, with 17 bases lying between them. Germline V gene data show CDR1 as MNHEY and CDR2 as SMNVEV (reference sequence). CDR3 nucleotides: TGTGCCAGCAGTCCCCACCGGACAGCCTTCACAGATACGCAGTATTTT. Its translation is CASSPHRTAFTDTQYF.

The chain carries TRBV19 and TRBJ2-7; TRBD1 agrees at 11 bases. The CDR3 consists of 14 residues. V lost 5 bases and J lost 3; bases outside the gene matches: 3. Germline assignment: CDR1 LNHDA and CDR2 SQIVND (reference sequence). CDR3 coding DNA: TGTGCCAGTAGTGCGGGACAGGGGGTCTACGAGCAGTACTTC. This sequence encodes CASSAGQGVYEQYF. The variable domain in full, completed from reference TRBV19 and TRBJ2-7, reads DGGITQSPKYLFRKEGQNVTLSCEQNLNHDAMYWYRQDPGQGLRLIYYSQIVNDFQKGDIAEGYSVSREKKESFPLTVTSAQKNPTAFYLCASSAGQGVYEQYFGPGTRLTVT.

CDR3 loop: CASSQGTGAGTEAFF. CDR3 nucleotide sequence: TGCGCCAGCAGCCAAGGCACAGGGGCGGGAACTGAAGCTTTCTTT. The chain is built from TRBV4-1 and TRBJ1-1; the match to TRBD1 covers 7 bases. The junction had 7 bases not matched to a gene; V was cut back by 1 base and J by 5 bases. This CDR3 comprises 15 residues. Germline V gene lookup returns CDR1 MGHRA and CDR2 YSYEKL.

The CDR3 here is CASSIGPGYYRYGYTF. CDR3 DNA: TGTGCCAGTAGTATAGGCCCAGGGTATTATCGGTATGGCTACACCTTC. The chain is built from TRBV19 and TRBJ1-2; weak D call: TRBD1 (5 bases). V was cut by 1 base and J by 5 bases, with 17 bases left in between. The CDR3 sequence is 16 residues long. Germline assignment: CDR1 LNHDA and CDR2 SQIVND (reference sequence).

This chain links TRBV11-2 with TRBJ2-7, with D perhaps matching TRBD2 (6 bases). V was cut by 4 bases and J by 0 bases, with 22 bases left in between. The CDR3 has 18 residues. The germline gives CDR1 SGHAT, CDR2 FQNNGV. This CDR3 reads CASSSQRAGGASSYEQYF. CDR3 bases: TGTGCCAGCAGCTCACAGAGGGCCGGCGGGGCGAGCTCCTACGAGCAGTACTTC.